A selection of T cell receptor beta chains follows, all from one sample in a study of CXCR3-negative and CXCR3-positive naive CD8 T cells. After re-calling the 5' RACE reads, TCRdb lists one entry per CDR3 protein, DNA absent. This listing includes 100,000 to 150,000 distinct CDR3 sequences. The sample comprised naive CXCR3- CD8+ T cells from blood. All receptors come from a human donor in good health. Some clones in this sample may be carry-over from other donors' samples. CDR3s include the opening cysteine and the closing phenylalanine or tryptophan.

j_call v_call cdr3_aa
TRBJ2-5 TRBV3-1 CASSQDRADRTQETQYF
TRBJ2-3 TRBV5-5 CASSPEGLADTQYF
TRBJ2-2 TRBV5-1 CASSVSRGLNTGELFF
TRBJ2-2 TRBV7-2 CASSLRDSPIPGSGELFF
TRBJ2-3 TRBV12-3/TRBV12-4 CASNPTSGGPGDTQYF
TRBJ1-2 TRBV30 CAWSSGATNYGYTF
TRBJ2-1 TRBV7-9 CASSLVLSSYNEQFF
TRBJ2-5 TRBV12-3/TRBV12-4 CASSSRTSGSYQETQYF
TRBJ2-2 TRBV12-3/TRBV12-4 CASSYPSSGGPTGELFF
TRBJ2-7 TRBV5-5 CASSWDTGPSYEQYF